Sequencing of this TCR beta chain was carried out in a study of CD4 T cells in relation to SARS-CoV-2 and coronaviruses. Looking at the study overall: Crossreactive spike epitopes shared across donors were mapped to their HLA restriction. The study's findings and limits: The cross-reactivity analysis covered only spike protein, not other viral proteins. Monoreactive clones expanded significantly more to SARS-CoV-2 than crossreactive clones did. The assay detects memory recall responses, not culture-primed primary responses.

TCRdb keeps only in-frame clones here, not all; method: immunoSEQ multiplex PCR. The table includes approximately 64,000 clones, 94% detected once. In the case of this clone: Its antigen is unidentified.

Unexposed donor CD4+ T cells date from about 2011-2019, before the COVID-19 pandemic. Sequences were obtained from naive CD4+ T cells from PBMCs. Subset reported: naive CD4+ T cells isolated by negative enrichment. The source of this sequence is a human donor in good health.

CDR3 nucleotide sequence: TGTGCCAGCAGCCGAGAGTCTACCGGGGAGCTGTTTTTT. The encoded protein is CASSRESTGELFF. V gene TRBV6-4 combines with J gene TRBJ2-2; D uncertain. CDR3 length equals 13 residues. V shed 6 bases and J shed 5 bases, with 10 bases lying between them. CDR1 and CDR2 from the germline V gene are MRHNA and SNTAGT.